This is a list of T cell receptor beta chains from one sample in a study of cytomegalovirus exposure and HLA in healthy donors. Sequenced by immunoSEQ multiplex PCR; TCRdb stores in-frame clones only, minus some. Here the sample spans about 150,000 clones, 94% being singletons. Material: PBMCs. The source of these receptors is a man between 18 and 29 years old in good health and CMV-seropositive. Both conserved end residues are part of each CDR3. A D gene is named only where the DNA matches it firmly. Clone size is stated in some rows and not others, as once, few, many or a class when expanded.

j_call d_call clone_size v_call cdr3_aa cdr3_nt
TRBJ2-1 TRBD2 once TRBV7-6 CASSLQMVSGKFNNEQFF TGTGCCAGCAGCTTACAAATGGTTAGCGGGAAATTTAACAATGAGCAGTTCTTC
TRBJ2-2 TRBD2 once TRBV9 CASRASGSTGELFF TGTGCCAGCAGAGCTAGCGGGAGCACCGGGGAGCTGTTTTTT
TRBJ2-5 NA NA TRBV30 CAWSVRLRGETQYF TGTGCCTGGAGTGTAAGGCTCCGGGGGGAGACCCAGTACTTC
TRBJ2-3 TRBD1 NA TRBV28 CASKDRGFSWDTQYF TGTGCCAGCAAGGACAGGGGGTTTTCCTGGGATACGCAGTATTTT
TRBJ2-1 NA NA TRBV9 CASSSQFRGAEQFF TGTGCCAGCAGCTCGCAATTCAGGGGAGCTGAGCAGTTCTTC
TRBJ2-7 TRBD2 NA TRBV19 CASSMQGRTSGDYEQYF TGTGCCAGTAGTATGCAGGGGAGAACTAGCGGGGACTACGAGCAGTACTTC
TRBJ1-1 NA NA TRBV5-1 CASSQDRNTEAFF TGCGCCAGCAGTCAGGACAGGAACACTGAAGCTTTCTTT
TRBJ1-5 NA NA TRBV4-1 CASSQILNGGYSNQPQHF TGCGCCAGCAGCCAAATTCTAAATGGGGGGTATAGCAATCAGCCCCAGCATTTT
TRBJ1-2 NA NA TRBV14 CASSPGGLGYTF TGTGCCAGCAGCCCCGGGGGTCTCGGCTACACCTTC
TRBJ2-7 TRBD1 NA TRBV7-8 CASSLGQGGSYEQYF TGTGCCAGCAGCTTAGGACAGGGGGGATCGTACGAGCAGTACTTC
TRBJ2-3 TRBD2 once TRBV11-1 CASSAGTSGTDTQYF TGTGCCAGCAGCGCCGGGACTAGCGGGACCGATACGCAGTATTTT
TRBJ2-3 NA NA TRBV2 CASSRGTDTQYF TGTGCCAGCAGTCGAGGTACAGATACGCAGTATTTT
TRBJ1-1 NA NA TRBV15 CATSRVGRAEEAFF TGTGCCACCAGCAGAGTGGGCAGAGCGGAAGAAGCTTTCTTT
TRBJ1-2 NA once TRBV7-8 CASSLQGIRYGYTF TGTGCCAGCAGCCTCCAGGGGATTCGGTATGGCTACACCTTC
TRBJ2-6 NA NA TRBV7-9 CASSLAGGAIPGANVLTF TGTGCCAGCAGCTTAGCAGGCGGGGCTATCCCTGGGGCCAACGTCCTGACTTTC
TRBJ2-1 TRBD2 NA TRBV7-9 CASSSRTSGIGNEQFF TGTGCCAGCAGCTCCCGGACTAGCGGAATTGGCAATGAGCAGTTCTTC
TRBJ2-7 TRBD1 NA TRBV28 CASSSQGTGPSEQYF TGTGCCAGCAGTTCCCAGGGGACAGGGCCAAGCGAGCAGTACTTC
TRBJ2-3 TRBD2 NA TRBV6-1 CASTVRGADTQYF TGTGCCAGCACGGTGCGGGGGGCAGATACGCAGTATTTT
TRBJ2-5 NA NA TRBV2 CASSGQFGAQYF TGTGCCAGCAGTGGACAGTTTGGGGCCCAGTACTTC
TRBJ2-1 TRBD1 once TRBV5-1 CASSASSGGLYNEQFF TGCGCCAGCAGCGCGTCTTCAGGGGGTCTCTACAATGAGCAGTTCTTC
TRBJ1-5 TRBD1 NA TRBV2 CASSYDRETSNQPQHF TGTGCCAGCAGTTACGACAGGGAGACCAGCAATCAGCCCCAGCATTTT
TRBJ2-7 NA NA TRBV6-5 CASSYSMAGTYEQYF TGTGCCAGCAGTTACTCGATGGCGGGGACCTACGAGCAGTACTTC
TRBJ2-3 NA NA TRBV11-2 CASSLGGYTDTQYF TGTGCCAGCAGCTTAGGCGGGTACACAGATACGCAGTATTTT
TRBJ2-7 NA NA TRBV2 CASSVGPGAIYEQYF TGTGCCAGCTCCGTCGGACCGGGAGCAATCTACGAGCAGTACTTC
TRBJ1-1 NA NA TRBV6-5 CASSYSRLANTEAFF TGTGCCAGCAGTTACTCGAGACTGGCGAACACTGAAGCTTTCTTT
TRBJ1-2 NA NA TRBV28 CASSLQRQDPAWVYGYTF TGTGCCAGCAGTCTACAAAGACAGGATCCTGCGTGGGTTTATGGCTACACCTTC
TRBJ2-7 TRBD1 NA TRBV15 CATSGFDRVDEQYF TGTGCCACCAGCGGATTTGACAGGGTTGACGAGCAGTACTTC
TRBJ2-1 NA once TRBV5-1 CASNGGPSGNEQFF TGCGCCAGCAACGGGGGACCGTCGGGCAATGAGCAGTTCTTC
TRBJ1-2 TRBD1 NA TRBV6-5 CASSRTGGYGYTF TGTGCCAGCAGCCGTACAGGGGGCTATGGCTACACCTTC
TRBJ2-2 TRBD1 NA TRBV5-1 CASRGQVIANTGELFF TGCGCCAGCCGGGGACAGGTCATCGCGAACACCGGGGAGCTGTTTTTT
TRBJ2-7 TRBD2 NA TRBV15 CATSRALAGGVEQYF TGTGCCACCAGCAGAGCACTAGCGGGAGGAGTCGAGCAGTACTTC
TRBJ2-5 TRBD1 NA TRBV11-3 CASSDKGATKTQYF TGTGCCAGCAGCGATAAGGGGGCGACAAAGACCCAGTACTTC
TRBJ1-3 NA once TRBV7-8 CASSLTGSGNTIYF TGTGCCAGCAGCTTGACGGGTTCTGGAAACACCATATATTTT
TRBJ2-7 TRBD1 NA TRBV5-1 CASSWGTGAYEQYF TGCGCCAGCAGCTGGGGGACAGGCGCCTACGAGCAGTACTTC
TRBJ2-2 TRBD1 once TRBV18 CASSPARTGVALATNTGELFF TGTGCCAGCTCACCGGCGAGGACAGGGGTAGCACTAGCGACGAACACCGGGGAGCTGTTTTTT
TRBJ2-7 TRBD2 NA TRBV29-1 CSVTRTSGAYEQYF TGCAGCGTTACCCGGACTAGCGGGGCCTACGAGCAGTACTTT
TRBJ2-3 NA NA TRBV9 CASSVGGSSTDTQYF TGTGCCAGCAGCGTAGGCGGTTCTAGCACAGATACGCAGTATTTT
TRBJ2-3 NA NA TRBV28 CASSAPSYHTDTQYF TGTGCCAGCAGTGCGCCAAGCTACCACACAGATACGCAGTATTTT
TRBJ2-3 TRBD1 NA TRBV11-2 CASSLTGKRDTQYF TGTGCCAGCAGCCTGACAGGGAAAAGGGATACGCAGTATTTT
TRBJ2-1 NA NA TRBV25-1 CASSEGGRRYNEQFF TGTGCCAGCAGTGAAGGGGGCAGGCGATACAATGAGCAGTTCTTC
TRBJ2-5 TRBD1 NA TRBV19 CASSTGTGRETQYF TGTGCCAGTAGTACCGGGACAGGGCGGGAGACCCAGTACTTC
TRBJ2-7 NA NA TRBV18 CASSPLEGNPYEQYF TGTGCCAGCTCTCCCCTGGAGGGGAATCCCTACGAGCAGTACTTC
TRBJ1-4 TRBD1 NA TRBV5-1 CASSGQGATNEKLFF TGCGCCAGCAGCGGACAGGGGGCAACTAATGAAAAACTGTTTTTT
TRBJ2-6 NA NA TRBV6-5 CASSYSWGFGANVLTF TGTGCCAGCAGTTACTCTTGGGGCTTTGGGGCCAACGTCCTGACTTTC
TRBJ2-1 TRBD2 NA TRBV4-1 CASSQDGPSGSGYNEQFF TGCGCCAGCAGCCAAGATGGGCCTAGCGGGAGCGGGTACAATGAGCAGTTCTTC
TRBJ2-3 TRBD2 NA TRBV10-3 CAIKAGDADTQYF TGTGCCATCAAGGCGGGAGATGCAGATACGCAGTATTTT
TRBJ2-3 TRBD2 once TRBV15 CATSRDGGSADTQYF TGTGCCACCAGCAGAGACGGCGGGAGCGCAGATACGCAGTATTTT
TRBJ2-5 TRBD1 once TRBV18 CASSPEDRGGETQYF TGTGCCAGCTCACCTGAGGACAGGGGAGGAGAGACCCAGTACTTC
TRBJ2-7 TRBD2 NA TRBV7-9 CASSLSLAGVYDEQYF TGTGCCAGCAGCTTATCCCTAGCGGGAGTTTATGACGAGCAGTACTTC
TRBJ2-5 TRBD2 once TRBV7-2 CASSLALAGETQYF TGTGCCAGCAGCTTGGCACTAGCGGGAGAGACCCAGTACTTC
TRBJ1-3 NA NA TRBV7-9 CASSDSVLRAAGNTIYF TGTGCCAGCAGCGACTCCGTTTTGAGGGCAGCTGGAAACACCATATATTTT
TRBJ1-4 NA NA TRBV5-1 CASSWTDHNEKLFF TGCGCCAGCAGCTGGACAGATCACAATGAAAAACTGTTTTTT